This T cell receptor beta chain was observed in a study of control samples from healthy donors and cancer patients. The CDR3 is 17 amino acids. The V end was cut by 5 bases, the J end by 3 bases, with 22 bases between. CDR1 MNHEY and CDR2 SMNVEV come from the germline V gene (reference sequence). This clone appeared a single time. Sequencing used immunoSEQ multiplex PCR; TCRdb keeps in-frame clones, though not all of them. This sample carries 100,000 to 150,000 clones, 80% to 95% of them seen once, and the ten largest clones take 4.5% to 7%. Sequencing used blood. The V call is TRBV27, the J call TRBJ1-1; no firm D call. This TCR was recovered from a man in his late teens or twenties in good health. CDR3 loop: CASSTRAYLRRDTEAFF. As DNA, the CDR3 is TGTGCCAGCAGTACGAGGGCTTACCTGAGGAGGGACACTGAAGCTTTCTTT.